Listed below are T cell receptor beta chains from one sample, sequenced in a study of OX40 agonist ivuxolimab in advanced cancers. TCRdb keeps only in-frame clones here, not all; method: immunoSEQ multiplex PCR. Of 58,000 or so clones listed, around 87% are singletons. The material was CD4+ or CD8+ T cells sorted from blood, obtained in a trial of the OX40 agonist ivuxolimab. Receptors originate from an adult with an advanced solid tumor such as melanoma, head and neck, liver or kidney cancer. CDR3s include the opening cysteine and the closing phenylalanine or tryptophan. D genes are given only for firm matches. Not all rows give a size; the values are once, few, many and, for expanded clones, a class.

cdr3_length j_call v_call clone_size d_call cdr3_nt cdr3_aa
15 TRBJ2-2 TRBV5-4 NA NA TGTGCCAGCAGCTCCGTACAGGGGAACACCGGGGAGCTGTTTTTT CASSSVQGNTGELFF
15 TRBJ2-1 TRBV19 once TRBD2 TGTGCCAGTAGTGATAGCGGGAGGGCCTCCAATGAGCAGTTCTTC CASSDSGRASNEQFF
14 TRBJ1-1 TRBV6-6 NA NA TGTGCCAGCACCATTACGGGGCGGAACACTGAAGCTTTCTTT CASTITGRNTEAFF
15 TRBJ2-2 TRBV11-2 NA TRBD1 TGTGCCAGCAGCTTGAACCGAGGGACAGCCGGGGAGCTGTTTTTT CASSLNRGTAGELFF
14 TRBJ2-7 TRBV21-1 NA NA TGTGCCAGCAGCAAAGAAGTGGGTCGGGACGAGCAGTACTTC CASSKEVGRDEQYF
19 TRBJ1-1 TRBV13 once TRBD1 TGTGCCAGCAGCTTAGTAGTAGAGAAACAGGGGGCGGTGAACACTGAAGCTTTCTTT CASSLVVEKQGAVNTEAFF
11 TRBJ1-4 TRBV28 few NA TGTGCCAGCAGTTTGAGTGAAAAACTGTTTTTT CASSLSEKLFF
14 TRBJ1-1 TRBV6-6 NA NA TGTGCCAGCATTTTACAGACAAACACGGCTGAAGCTTTCTTT CASILQTNTAEAFF
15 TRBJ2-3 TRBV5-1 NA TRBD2 TGCGCCAGCAGCAATAGCGGGAGGAGCACAGATACGCAGTATTTT CASSNSGRSTDTQYF
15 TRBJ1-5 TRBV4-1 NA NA TGCGCCAGCAGCCAAGAATGGGGCTGGAATCAGCCCCAGCATTTT CASSQEWGWNQPQHF
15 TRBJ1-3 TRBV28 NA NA TGTGCCAGCAGTCTAGACAGTCCCTCTGGAAACACCATATATTTT CASSLDSPSGNTIYF
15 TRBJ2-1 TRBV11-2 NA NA TGTGCCACAACAATGGCGGGACAGACCTACAATGAGCAGTTCTTC CATTMAGQTYNEQFF
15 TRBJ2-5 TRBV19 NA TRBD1 TGTGCCAGTAGTATAGGGGGGACAGGGCAAGAGACCCAGTACTTC CASSIGGTGQETQYF
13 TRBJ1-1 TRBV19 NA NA TGTGCCAGTAGAGGCCAGGGAAACACTGAAGCTTTCTTT CASRGQGNTEAFF
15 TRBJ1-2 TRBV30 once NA TGTGCCTGGAGTGTTTGGGGGGGCGGTGCCTATGGCTACACCTTC CAWSVWGGGAYGYTF
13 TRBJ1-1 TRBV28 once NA TGTGCCAGTAAGACGGGGGGGGACACTGAAGCTTTCTTT CASKTGGDTEAFF
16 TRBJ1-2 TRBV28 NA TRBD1 TGTGCCAGCAGTCCCCCCCCGGGACAGGGGGCCGGGGGCTACACCTTC CASSPPPGQGAGGYTF
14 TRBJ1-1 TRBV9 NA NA TGTGCCAGCAGCGTAAGACAGGAGAGCACTGAAGCTTTCTTT CASSVRQESTEAFF
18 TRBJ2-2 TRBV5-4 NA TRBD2 TGTGCCAGCAGCCCCGGATTAACGGGAGGGCGAAACACCGGGGAGCTGTTTTTT CASSPGLTGGRNTGELFF
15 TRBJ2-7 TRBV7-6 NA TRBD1 TGTGCCAGCAGCTTAGGTCAGGGGGCCGGTTCCGAGCAGTACTTC CASSLGQGAGSEQYF
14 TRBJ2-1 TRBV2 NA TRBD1 TGTGCCAGCATTGGCGACAGGGCCTACAATGAGCAGTTCTTC CASIGDRAYNEQFF
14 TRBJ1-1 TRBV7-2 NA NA TGTGCCAGCAGCACGATGCCCCAGAACACTGAAGCTTTCTTT CASSTMPQNTEAFF
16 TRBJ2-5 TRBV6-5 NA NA TGTGCCAGCAGTTACTCGGGGGGAACCGTCCGAGAGACCCAGTACTTC CASSYSGGTVRETQYF
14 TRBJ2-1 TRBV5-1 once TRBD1 TGCGCCAGCAGCATCTCCGGGACAGACAATGAGCAGTTCTTC CASSISGTDNEQFF
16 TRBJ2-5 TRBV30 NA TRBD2 TGTGCCTGGAGTGTACTGGTAGCGGGGGAGGGAAAGACCCAGTACTTC CAWSVLVAGEGKTQYF
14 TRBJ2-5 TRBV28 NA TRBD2 TGTGCCAGCAGTTTATCAGCGGGAGGAGAGACCCAGTACTTC CASSLSAGGETQYF
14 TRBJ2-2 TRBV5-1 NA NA TGCGCCAGCAGGGGGGGACAACCGTCCGGGGAGCTGTTTTTT CASRGGQPSGELFF
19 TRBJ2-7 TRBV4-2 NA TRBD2 TGTGCCAGCAGCCAAGAGCCTAAATCGTGGGGACTAGGTTCCTACGAGCAGTACTTC CASSQEPKSWGLGSYEQYF
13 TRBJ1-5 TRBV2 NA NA TGTGCCAGCAGCCTAGGACAGAATCAGCCCCAGCATTTT CASSLGQNQPQHF
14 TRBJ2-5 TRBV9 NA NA TGTGCCAGCAGCGAAGGAGGCACGGATGAGACCCAGTACTTC CASSEGGTDETQYF
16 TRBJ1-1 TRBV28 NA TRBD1 TGTGCCAGCAGGGAACGGGCGACAGGGGTCTACACTGAAGCTTTCTTT CASRERATGVYTEAFF
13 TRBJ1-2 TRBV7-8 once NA TGTGCCAGCAGCTACTCAGCGGGATACGGCTACACCTTC CASSYSAGYGYTF
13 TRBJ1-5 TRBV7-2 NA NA TGTGCCAGCAGCTTACATACAGATCAGCCCCAGCATTTT CASSLHTDQPQHF
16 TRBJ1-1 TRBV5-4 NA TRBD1 TGTGCCAGCAGCCTCGGACAGGGGCAGTTCGGCACTGAAGCTTTCTTT CASSLGQGQFGTEAFF
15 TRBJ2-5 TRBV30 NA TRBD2 TGTGCCTGTAACCCCATGGGGCTAGCGGAAGAGACCCAGTACTTC CACNPMGLAEETQYF
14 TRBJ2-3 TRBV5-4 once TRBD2 TGTGCCAGCAGCTTTAGCGGGGGGGATAATACGCAGTATTTT CASSFSGGDNTQYF
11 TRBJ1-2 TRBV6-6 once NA TGTGCCAGCAGGGCCGACTATGGCTACACCTTC CASRADYGYTF
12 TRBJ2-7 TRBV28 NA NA TGTGCCAGCAGTTTATCACATGGCGAGCAGTACTTC CASSLSHGEQYF
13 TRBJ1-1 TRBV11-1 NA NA TGTGCCAGCAGCCTGGGACAGAACACTGAAGCTTTCTTT CASSLGQNTEAFF
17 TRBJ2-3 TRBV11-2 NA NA TGTGCCAGCAGCTTAATGGCAGTGGACCCTAGCACAGATACGCAGTATTTT CASSLMAVDPSTDTQYF
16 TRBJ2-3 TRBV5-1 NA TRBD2 TGCGCCAGCAGCTTGTTGGGACTAGCGGGCACAGATACGCAGTATTTT CASSLLGLAGTDTQYF
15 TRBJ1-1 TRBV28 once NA TGTGCCAGCAGTCCTTTCAGGGGCCCGAACACTGAAGCTTTCTTT CASSPFRGPNTEAFF
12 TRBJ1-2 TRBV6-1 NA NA TGTGCCAGCAGTGGAGTAGGAGTCGGCTACACCTTC CASSGVGVGYTF
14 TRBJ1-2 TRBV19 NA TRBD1 TGTGCCAGTAGAACGGACAGGTGGACGGATGGCTACACCTTC CASRTDRWTDGYTF
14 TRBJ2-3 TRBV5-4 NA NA TGTGCCAGCAGCTTGGGCCAGACCACAGATACGCAGTATTTT CASSLGQTTDTQYF